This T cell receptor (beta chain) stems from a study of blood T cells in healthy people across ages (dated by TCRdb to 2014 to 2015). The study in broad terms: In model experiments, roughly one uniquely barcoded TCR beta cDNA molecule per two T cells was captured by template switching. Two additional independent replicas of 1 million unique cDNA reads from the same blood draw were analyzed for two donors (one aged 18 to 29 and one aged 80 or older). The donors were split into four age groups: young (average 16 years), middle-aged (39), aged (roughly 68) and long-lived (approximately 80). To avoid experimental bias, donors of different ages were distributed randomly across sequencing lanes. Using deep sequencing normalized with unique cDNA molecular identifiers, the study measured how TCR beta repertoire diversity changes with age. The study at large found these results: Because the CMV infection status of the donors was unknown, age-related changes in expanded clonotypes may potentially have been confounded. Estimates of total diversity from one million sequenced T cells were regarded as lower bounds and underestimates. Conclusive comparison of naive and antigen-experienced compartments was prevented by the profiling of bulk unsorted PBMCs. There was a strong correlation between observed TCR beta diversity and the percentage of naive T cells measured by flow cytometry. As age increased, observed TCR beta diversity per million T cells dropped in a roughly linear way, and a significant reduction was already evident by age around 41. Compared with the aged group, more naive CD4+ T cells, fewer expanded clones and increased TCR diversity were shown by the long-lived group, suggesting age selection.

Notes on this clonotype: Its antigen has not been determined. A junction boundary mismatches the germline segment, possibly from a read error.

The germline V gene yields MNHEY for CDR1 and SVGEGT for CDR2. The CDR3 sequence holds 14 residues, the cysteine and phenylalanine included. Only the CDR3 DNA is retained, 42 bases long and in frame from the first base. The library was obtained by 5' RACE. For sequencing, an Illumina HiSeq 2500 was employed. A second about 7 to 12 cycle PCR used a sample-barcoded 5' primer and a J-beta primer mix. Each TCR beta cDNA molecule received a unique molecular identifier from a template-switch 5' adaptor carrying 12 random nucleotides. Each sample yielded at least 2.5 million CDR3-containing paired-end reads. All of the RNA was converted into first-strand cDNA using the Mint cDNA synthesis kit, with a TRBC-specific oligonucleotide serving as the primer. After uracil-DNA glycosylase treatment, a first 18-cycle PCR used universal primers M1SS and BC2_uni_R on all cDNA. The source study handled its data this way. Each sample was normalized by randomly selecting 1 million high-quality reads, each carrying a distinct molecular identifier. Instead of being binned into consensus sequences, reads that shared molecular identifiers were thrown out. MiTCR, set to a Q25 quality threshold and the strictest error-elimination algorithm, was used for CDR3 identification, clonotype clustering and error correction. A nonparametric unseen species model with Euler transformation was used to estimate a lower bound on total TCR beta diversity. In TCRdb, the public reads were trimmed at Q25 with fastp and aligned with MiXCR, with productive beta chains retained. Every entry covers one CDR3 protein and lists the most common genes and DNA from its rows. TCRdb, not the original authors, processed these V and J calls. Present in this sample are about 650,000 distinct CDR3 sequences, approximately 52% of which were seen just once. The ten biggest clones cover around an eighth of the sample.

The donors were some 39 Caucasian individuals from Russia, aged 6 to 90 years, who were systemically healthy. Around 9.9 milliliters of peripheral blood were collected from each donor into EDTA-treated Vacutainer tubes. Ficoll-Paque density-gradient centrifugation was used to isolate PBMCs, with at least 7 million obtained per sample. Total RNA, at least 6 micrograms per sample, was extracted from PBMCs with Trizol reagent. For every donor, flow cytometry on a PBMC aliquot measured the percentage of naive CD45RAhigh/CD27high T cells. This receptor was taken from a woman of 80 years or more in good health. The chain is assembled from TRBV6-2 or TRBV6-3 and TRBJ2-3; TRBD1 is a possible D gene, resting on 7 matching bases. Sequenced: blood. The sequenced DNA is TGTGCCAGCAGAGCAGGGGGAGGCACTGATACGCAGTATTTT. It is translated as CASRAGGGTDTQYF.